A selection of T cell receptor beta chains follows, all from one sample in a study of shared clonotypes between healthy human individuals. The table came from immunoSEQ multiplex PCR; TCRdb's copy has only in-frame clones and leaves some out. The sample lists about 2.1 million clones, 85% to 95% occurring once. The specimen was naive CD8+ T cells from PBMCs. The origin of the receptors is a young man in good health. Some clones in this sample may be carry-over from other donors' samples. Both conserved end residues are part of each CDR3. Each record gives: J gene, CDR3 length, clone size, D gene, V gene, CDR3 DNA, CDR3 protein. A D gene is named only where the DNA matches it firmly. Clone sizes are given selectively: once, few, many, or a class where the clone is expanded.

>TRBJ1-5|14|once|NA|TRBV7-2
TGTGCCAGCAGCGAAGGGTATAGCAATCAGCCCCAGCATTTT
CASSEGYSNQPQHF
>TRBJ2-4|18|NA|NA|TRBV28
TGTGCCAGCAGTTTACCCCGTTCTCACCCGTCAGCTAAAAACATTCAGTACTTC
CASSLPRSHPSAKNIQYF
>TRBJ1-4|14|NA|NA|TRBV7-9
TGTGCCAGCAGCGGAGATGCGCTTAATGAAAAACTGTTTTTT
CASSGDALNEKLFF
>TRBJ2-1|15|NA|TRBD2|TRBV29-1
TGCAGCGTTGAAGAGGGCGGGAGCGGTGACAATGAGCAGTTCTTC
CSVEEGGSGDNEQFF
>TRBJ2-2|14|once|TRBD1|TRBV19
TGTGCCAGTAGTATGGGGACAGGGTCCGGGGAGCTGTTTTTT
CASSMGTGSGELFF
>TRBJ1-1|14|NA|NA|TRBV14
TGTGCCACCTCCCAAGGGGGGCTGGGCACTGAAGCTTTCTTT
CATSQGGLGTEAFF
>TRBJ2-1|19|NA|NA|TRBV4-2
TGTGCCAGCAGCCAAGATATTTCGGTAATAGCGGCTTTGCACAATGAGCAGTTCTTC
CASSQDISVIAALHNEQFF
>TRBJ2-7|15|once|TRBD2|TRBV9
TGTGCCAGCAGCGGCCCTGAGCGGGAGGCGGGCGAGCAGTACTTC
CASSGPEREAGEQYF
>TRBJ2-1|13|NA|NA|TRBV29-1
TGCAGCGCCCAACCGGGTCGCTTCAATGAGCAGTTCTTC
CSAQPGRFNEQFF
>TRBJ1-2|16|NA|NA|TRBV9
TGTGCCAGCAGCGTAGGACGCACAGGGACTCACTATGGCTACACCTTC
CASSVGRTGTHYGYTF
>TRBJ2-2|15|NA|NA|TRBV5-1
TGCGCCAGCAGCCAAGACCTGGACAGAACCGGGGAGCTGTTTTTT
CASSQDLDRTGELFF
>TRBJ1-5|15|few|NA|TRBV4-1
TGCGCCAGCAGCCAATGGGGTAACGGCAATCAGCCCCAGCATTTT
CASSQWGNGNQPQHF
>TRBJ2-7|14|NA|NA|TRBV5-1
TGCGCCAGCAGCTGGGCGTTTGATTCCTACGAGCAGTACTTC
CASSWAFDSYEQYF
>TRBJ2-7|14|NA|TRBD2|TRBV7-9
TGTGCCAGCAGCTACGGGACTAGCGGGCACGAGCAGTACTTC
CASSYGTSGHEQYF
>TRBJ2-1|16|NA|TRBD2|TRBV27
TGTGCCAGCAGTTTAAGTGGTAGCGGGATCTACAATGAGCAGTTCTTC
CASSLSGSGIYNEQFF
>TRBJ2-7|15|once|NA|TRBV4-1
TGCGCCAGCAGCCAAGGGGCAGGAATGACCTACGAGCAGTACTTC
CASSQGAGMTYEQYF
>TRBJ2-5|15|NA|TRBD2|TRBV5-1
TGCGCCAGCAGCCAGACTAGCGGGAGAGAAGAGACCCAGTACTTC
CASSQTSGREETQYF
>TRBJ2-3|14|NA|NA|TRBV11-2
TGTGCCAGCCTTTCAAGATCCAGCACAGATACGCAGTATTTT
CASLSRSSTDTQYF
>TRBJ2-7|15|NA|NA|TRBV7-9
TGTGCCAGCAGCTCAAAAGGGACACCCCCCTACGAGCAGTACTTC
CASSSKGTPPYEQYF